Sequencing of this TCR beta chain was carried out in a study of T cell responses to AZD1222 COVID-19 vaccine. Findings and limits, study-wide: The donors showed a predominance of white British ancestry and of females, with possible underestimation of clonal diversity. CD4 TCRs associated with vaccination spanned spike, dominating at 160-218 and 743-854. Repertoires were obtained only post-peak T cell response.

CDR3 length: 18 residues. Germline values: CDR1 SGHAT, CDR2 FQNNGV. V was cut by 2 bases and J by 3 bases, with 22 bases left in between. Generated by immunoSEQ multiplex PCR, the TCRdb table keeps only in-frame clones and is missing some. The sample contains over 110,000 clones, under 95% of which appear only once. The count of this clone is one. What it recognizes is unknown. Material: peripheral blood, obtained on day 0 of AZD1222 vaccination. This clonotype was sampled from an adult in good health. This chain connects TRBV11-2 to TRBJ1-2, with D possibly matching TRBD1 (6 bases). The CDR3 nucleotides read TGTGCCAGCAGCTTAAGCCGGGGAGGGGGGACTGTGGACTATGGCTACACCTTC. Protein product: CASSLSRGGGTVDYGYTF.